This T cell receptor (beta chain) originates from a study of T-cell memory formation after mild COVID-19. Whole-study context: Clustering of TCRs was largely donor specific.

Overall study results and limits: Those CD4+ clones that contracted were mainly in CM and EM (CD8+ ones in EMRA).

Germline V gene data show CDR1 as MGHRA and CDR2 as YSYEKL. J was trimmed by 4 bases and V by 3 bases; bases with no gene match: 5. The CDR3 is 16 amino acids. In regard to this clonotype: The antigen remains undetermined.

A single record per CDR3 protein comes from TCRdb applying MiXCR to the 5' RACE reads. The data show tens of thousands of distinct CDR3 sequences, about 13% seen once. The clonotype was recovered from an adult woman who had mild COVID-19 (a few samples of this study predate the infection). Cell type and time point are not known. The V call is TRBV4-1, the J call TRBJ2-1; TRBD2 matches at 11 bases. The sequenced sample was PBMCs or a T cell subset sorted from them (not recorded which). CDR3 amino acids: CASSHPLAGAYNEQFF. As DNA, the CDR3 is TGCGCCAGCAGCCACCCACTAGCGGGGGCTTACAATGAGCAGTTCTTC.